This is a list of T cell receptor beta chains from one sample in a study of blood T cell repertoires in COVID-19. The repertoire was sequenced with immunoSEQ multiplex PCR; TCRdb's copy has only in-frame clones and lacks some. Of fewer than 180,000 clones in the sample, about 86% were seen once. Sequenced material: peripheral blood. These receptors came from a man aged 65 to 85 with acute or convalescent COVID-19. Both conserved end residues are part of each CDR3. The D gene is left open where the match is weak. The listing skips clone size in some rows; elsewhere it reads once, few, many or a size class.

CDR3 length: 16; V gene: TRBV19; J gene: TRBJ2-7; D gene: -; clone size: -; CDR3 protein: CASSISLGTYPYEQYF; CDR3 DNA: TGTGCCAGTAGTATATCCCTCGGGACTTACCCCTACGAGCAGTACTTC
CDR3 length: 13; V gene: TRBV30; J gene: TRBJ2-1; D gene: -; clone size: -; CDR3 protein: CAWSVVGGYEQFF; CDR3 DNA: TGTGCCTGGAGTGTAGTAGGAGGGTATGAGCAGTTCTTC
CDR3 length: 16; V gene: TRBV7-9; J gene: TRBJ2-7; D gene: -; clone size: -; CDR3 protein: CASSKTGLMKTYEQYF; CDR3 DNA: TGTGCCAGCAGCAAAACAGGGTTAATGAAGACCTACGAGCAGTACTTC
CDR3 length: 12; V gene: TRBV6-5; J gene: TRBJ2-7; D gene: TRBD2; clone size: -; CDR3 protein: CASSYSGGVYYF; CDR3 DNA: TGTGCCAGCAGTTACTCGGGAGGGGTGTATTACTTC
CDR3 length: 16; V gene: TRBV14; J gene: TRBJ2-5; D gene: -; clone size: -; CDR3 protein: CASSQDWSDRKETQYF; CDR3 DNA: TGTGCCAGCAGCCAAGATTGGTCAGACAGGAAAGAGACCCAGTACTTC
CDR3 length: 14; V gene: TRBV7-8; J gene: TRBJ1-5; D gene: -; clone size: few; CDR3 protein: CASSLVEGGQPQHF; CDR3 DNA: TGTGCCAGCAGCTTAGTTGAGGGGGGGCAGCCCCAGCATTTT
CDR3 length: 12; V gene: TRBV10-3; J gene: TRBJ1-5; D gene: -; clone size: -; CDR3 protein: CAISESSSPQHF; CDR3 DNA: TGTGCCATCAGTGAGTCTTCGAGTCCCCAGCATTTT
CDR3 length: 13; V gene: TRBV27; J gene: TRBJ1-1; D gene: TRBD1; clone size: -; CDR3 protein: CASSRQGNTEAFF; CDR3 DNA: TGTGCCAGCTCCCGACAGGGGAACACTGAAGCTTTCTTT
CDR3 length: 15; V gene: TRBV5-4; J gene: TRBJ1-2; D gene: -; clone size: -; CDR3 protein: CASSLEQGRLNGYTF; CDR3 DNA: TGTGCCAGCAGCTTGGAGCAGGGTCGGTTAAATGGCTACACCTTC
CDR3 length: 15; V gene: TRBV5-1; J gene: TRBJ2-1; D gene: TRBD2; clone size: -; CDR3 protein: CASSFGTNSYNEQFF; CDR3 DNA: TGCGCCAGCAGCTTTGGGACTAACTCCTACAATGAGCAGTTCTTC
CDR3 length: 15; V gene: TRBV9; J gene: TRBJ2-7; D gene: -; clone size: once; CDR3 protein: CASSESSRAPYEQYF; CDR3 DNA: TGTGCCAGCAGCGAAAGTTCCAGGGCGCCCTACGAGCAGTACTTC
CDR3 length: 14; V gene: TRBV24-1; J gene: TRBJ1-2; D gene: TRBD1; clone size: -; CDR3 protein: CATSDLDRVHGYTF; CDR3 DNA: TGTGCCACCAGTGATTTGGACAGGGTGCATGGCTACACCTTC
CDR3 length: 16; V gene: TRBV7-2; J gene: TRBJ1-2; D gene: -; clone size: -; CDR3 protein: CASRGWVLGRSYGYTF; CDR3 DNA: TGTGCCAGCAGGGGTTGGGTCCTGGGGCGTTCTTATGGCTACACCTTC
CDR3 length: 18; V gene: TRBV4-3; J gene: TRBJ2-3; D gene: TRBD2; clone size: -; CDR3 protein: CASSQDPGLGIRTDTQYF; CDR3 DNA: TGCGCCAGCAGCCAGGACCCGGGACTAGGAATTCGCACAGATACGCAGTATTTT
CDR3 length: 12; V gene: TRBV20-1; J gene: TRBJ2-1; D gene: -; clone size: -; CDR3 protein: CSASLARNEQFF; CDR3 DNA: TGCAGTGCTAGTTTGGCCAGGAATGAGCAGTTCTTC
CDR3 length: 16; V gene: TRBV5-4; J gene: TRBJ2-1; D gene: TRBD1; clone size: -; CDR3 protein: CASSPEAGQGPREQFF; CDR3 DNA: TGTGCCAGCAGCCCCGAGGCGGGACAGGGTCCGCGTGAGCAGTTCTTC
CDR3 length: 16; V gene: TRBV14; J gene: TRBJ2-2; D gene: -; clone size: few; CDR3 protein: CASSQVRAPNTGELFF; CDR3 DNA: TGTGCCAGCAGCCAAGTGAGGGCCCCCAACACCGGGGAGCTGTTTTTT
CDR3 length: 15; V gene: TRBV6-6; J gene: TRBJ1-2; D gene: -; clone size: once; CDR3 protein: CASSYVGQPDYGYTF; CDR3 DNA: TGTGCCAGCAGTTACGTAGGACAGCCAGACTATGGCTACACCTTC
CDR3 length: 16; V gene: TRBV5-4; J gene: TRBJ2-6; D gene: TRBD1; clone size: once; CDR3 protein: CASSPGQGSGANVLTF; CDR3 DNA: TGTGCCAGCAGCCCGGGACAGGGGTCTGGGGCCAACGTCCTGACTTTC
CDR3 length: 13; V gene: TRBV7-8; J gene: TRBJ2-7; D gene: -; clone size: -; CDR3 protein: CASSLTGYYEQYF; CDR3 DNA: TGTGCCAGCAGCTTAACAGGGTACTACGAGCAGTACTTC
CDR3 length: 17; V gene: TRBV9; J gene: TRBJ1-3; D gene: -; clone size: -; CDR3 protein: CASSVMGSHDSGNTIYF; CDR3 DNA: TGTGCCAGCAGCGTAATGGGCAGCCATGACTCTGGAAACACCATATATTTT
CDR3 length: 14; V gene: TRBV5-1; J gene: TRBJ1-1; D gene: -; clone size: -; CDR3 protein: CASSLMGASTEAFF; CDR3 DNA: TGCGCCAGCAGCTTGATGGGGGCGAGCACTGAAGCTTTCTTT
CDR3 length: 15; V gene: TRBV28; J gene: TRBJ1-5; D gene: -; clone size: -; CDR3 protein: CASTLGGNSNQPQHF; CDR3 DNA: TGTGCCAGCACTTTAGGGGGGAATAGCAATCAGCCCCAGCATTTT
CDR3 length: 15; V gene: TRBV7-2; J gene: TRBJ2-3; D gene: TRBD2; clone size: -; CDR3 protein: CASSLPGLALNTQYF; CDR3 DNA: TGTGCCAGCAGCTTACCGGGACTAGCGTTAAATACGCAGTATTTT
CDR3 length: 15; V gene: TRBV6-5; J gene: TRBJ2-5; D gene: -; clone size: -; CDR3 protein: CASSYDIGDQETQYF; CDR3 DNA: TGTGCCAGCAGTTACGATATCGGGGACCAAGAGACCCAGTACTTC
CDR3 length: 14; V gene: TRBV2; J gene: TRBJ2-7; D gene: -; clone size: -; CDR3 protein: CASSVDRSIYEQYF; CDR3 DNA: TGTGCCAGCTCTGTCGACAGGAGCATCTACGAGCAGTACTTC
CDR3 length: 14; V gene: TRBV3-1/TRBV3-2; J gene: TRBJ2-5; D gene: -; clone size: once; CDR3 protein: CASSMRRAQETQYF; CDR3 DNA: TGTGCCAGCAGCATGCGGAGGGCTCAAGAGACCCAGTACTTC
CDR3 length: 13; V gene: TRBV14; J gene: TRBJ1-5; D gene: -; clone size: -; CDR3 protein: CASSQGVNQPQHF; CDR3 DNA: TGTGCCAGCAGCCAAGGAGTTAATCAGCCCCAGCATTTT
CDR3 length: 15; V gene: TRBV19; J gene: TRBJ2-2; D gene: -; clone size: -; CDR3 protein: CASSIGGANTGELFF; CDR3 DNA: TGTGCCAGTAGTATAGGCGGGGCGAACACCGGGGAGCTGTTTTTT
CDR3 length: 17; V gene: TRBV21-1; J gene: TRBJ2-2; D gene: -; clone size: -; CDR3 protein: CASSAPDRGQNTGELFF; CDR3 DNA: TGTGCCAGCAGCGCCCCGGACAGGGGGCAAAACACCGGGGAGCTGTTTTTT
CDR3 length: 15; V gene: TRBV7-2; J gene: TRBJ2-1; D gene: TRBD2; clone size: once; CDR3 protein: CASSLGSGGGNEQFF; CDR3 DNA: TGTGCCAGCAGCTTGGGTAGCGGGGGGGGTAATGAGCAGTTCTTC
CDR3 length: 17; V gene: TRBV4-1; J gene: TRBJ2-7; D gene: TRBD2; clone size: -; CDR3 protein: CASSHPTGTGGSYEQYF; CDR3 DNA: TGCGCCAGCAGCCATCCTACTGGGACGGGGGGATCCTACGAGCAGTACTTC
CDR3 length: 14; V gene: TRBV3-1/TRBV3-2; J gene: TRBJ2-7; D gene: -; clone size: -; CDR3 protein: CASSHQGLSYEQYF; CDR3 DNA: TGTGCCAGCAGCCACCAGGGTCTCTCCTACGAGCAGTACTTC
CDR3 length: 14; V gene: TRBV7-2; J gene: TRBJ2-3; D gene: TRBD1; clone size: once; CDR3 protein: CASSLDRGADTQYF; CDR3 DNA: TGTGCCAGCAGCCTGGACAGGGGCGCAGATACGCAGTATTTT
CDR3 length: 12; V gene: TRBV18; J gene: TRBJ1-5; D gene: -; clone size: few; CDR3 protein: CASSTGDQPQHF; CDR3 DNA: TGTGCCAGCTCAACCGGGGATCAGCCCCAGCATTTT
CDR3 length: 14; V gene: TRBV9; J gene: TRBJ1-3; D gene: TRBD1; clone size: -; CDR3 protein: CASSPRDRGNTIYF; CDR3 DNA: TGTGCCAGCAGCCCCAGGGACAGGGGAAACACCATATATTTT
CDR3 length: 13; V gene: TRBV4-3; J gene: TRBJ1-5; D gene: -; clone size: -; CDR3 protein: CASSQDTGQPQHF; CDR3 DNA: TGCGCCAGCAGCCAAGACACAGGACAGCCCCAGCATTTT
CDR3 length: 16; V gene: TRBV7-3; J gene: TRBJ2-1; D gene: TRBD2; clone size: -; CDR3 protein: CASSLGAAGGGNEQFF; CDR3 DNA: TGTGCCAGCAGCTTGGGAGCGGCGGGAGGTGGCAATGAGCAGTTCTTC
CDR3 length: 14; V gene: TRBV10-2; J gene: TRBJ1-2; D gene: TRBD1; clone size: -; CDR3 protein: CASSEGQGLGGYTF; CDR3 DNA: TGCGCCAGCAGTGAAGGACAGGGTTTAGGTGGCTACACCTTC
CDR3 length: 12; V gene: TRBV6-2/TRBV6-3; J gene: TRBJ2-1; D gene: -; clone size: -; CDR3 protein: CASSYMAGKQFF; CDR3 DNA: TGTGCCAGCAGTTACATGGCGGGGAAGCAGTTCTTC
CDR3 length: 14; V gene: TRBV25-1; J gene: TRBJ2-6; D gene: -; clone size: -; CDR3 protein: CASSAGGGANVLTF; CDR3 DNA: TGTGCCAGCAGCGCAGGTGGTGGGGCCAACGTCCTGACTTTC
CDR3 length: 14; V gene: TRBV10-3; J gene: TRBJ1-1; D gene: -; clone size: -; CDR3 protein: CAISVGDTGTEAFF; CDR3 DNA: TGTGCCATCAGTGTAGGGGACACCGGCACTGAAGCTTTCTTT
CDR3 length: 15; V gene: TRBV6-5; J gene: TRBJ1-2; D gene: TRBD1; clone size: -; CDR3 protein: CASSLPRDRGKGYTF; CDR3 DNA: TGTGCCAGCAGTCTGCCCCGGGACAGGGGGAAAGGCTACACCTTC
CDR3 length: 16; V gene: TRBV5-8; J gene: TRBJ1-3; D gene: TRBD1; clone size: -; CDR3 protein: CASSTEFRGRGNTIYF; CDR3 DNA: TGTGCCAGCAGCACTGAGTTCAGGGGGCGCGGAAACACCATATATTTT
CDR3 length: 14; V gene: TRBV29-1; J gene: TRBJ2-3; D gene: TRBD2; clone size: -; CDR3 protein: CSVLASGRLGTQYF; CDR3 DNA: TGCAGCGTTCTGGCTAGCGGGAGGTTAGGGACGCAGTATTTT